A selection of T cell receptor beta chains follows, all from one sample in a study of molecular identifiers for immune sequencing clone quantification. Each CDR3 protein is one row after TCRdb ran MiXCR on the PCR reads. The sample lists some 100,000 distinct CDR3 sequences; 15% to 20% were seen once. Specimen: naive CD8+ T cells from blood, with Jurkat cell RNA spiked in. These receptors were collected from a human donor in good health. Some libraries in this study had Jurkat cell RNA spiked in. Both conserved end residues are part of each CDR3. D genes are given only for firm matches. Where a row states a size, it is once, few, many or the class of an expanded clone; other rows omit it.

clone_size d_call j_call v_call cdr3_length cdr3_aa cdr3_nt
many NA TRBJ1-4 TRBV6-1 14 CASSEMGIDEKLFF TGTGCCAGCAGTGAAATGGGCATTGACGAAAAACTGTTTTTT
once NA TRBJ2-1 TRBV12-3/TRBV12-4 14 CASSDRTSYKEQFF TGTGCCAGCAGCGACAGAACCTCCTACAAGGAGCAGTTCTTC
many NA TRBJ2-7 TRBV20-1 11 CSATVVYEQYF TGCAGTGCTACCGTGGTCTACGAGCAGTACTTC
many TRBD2 TRBJ2-7 TRBV20-1 14 CSAESGTTFYEQYF TGCAGTGCGGAGAGCGGGACCACTTTCTACGAGCAGTACTTC
many TRBD1 TRBJ1-1 TRBV6-2/TRBV6-3 13 CASSSDRGTEAFF TGTGCCAGCAGTTCGGACAGGGGCACTGAAGCTTTCTTT
many NA TRBJ1-3 TRBV7-3 17 CASSLEWCRGFGNTIYF TGTGCCAGCAGCTTAGAATGGTGTCGGGGCTTTGGAAACACCATATATTTT
many NA TRBJ2-7 TRBV4-1 15 CASSQGLRATYEQYF TGCGCCAGCAGCCAAGGTCTCAGGGCAACCTACGAGCAGTACTTC
few NA TRBJ2-3 TRBV28 14 CASSLRDQTDTQYF TGTGCCAGCAGTTTGAGGGATCAGACAGATACGCAGTATTTT
many NA TRBJ1-4 TRBV6-6 12 CASSDGPGKLFF TGTGCCAGCAGTGATGGACCTGGGAAACTGTTTTTT
NA TRBD2 TRBJ2-3 TRBV28 17 CASRTPGRRLGTDTQYF TGTGCCAGCAGGACCCCCGGGAGGAGGTTAGGCACAGATACGCAGTATTTT
many NA TRBJ1-5 TRBV4-1 14 CASSHLQGNQPQHF TGCGCCAGCAGCCATTTACAGGGAAATCAGCCCCAGCATTTT
many NA TRBJ2-3 TRBV5-4 13 CASSLRLAREWYF TGTGCCAGCAGCTTGAGGTTAGCCCGGGAGTGGTATTTT
many NA TRBJ2-7 TRBV6-2/TRBV6-3 14 CASSQDGPSYEQYF TGTGCCAGCAGTCAGGACGGACCCTCCTACGAGCAGTACTTC
many NA TRBJ2-7 TRBV30 11 CAWSMGSEQYF TGTGCCTGGAGCATGGGCAGCGAGCAGTACTTC
many NA TRBJ1-5 TRBV4-1 14 CASSPGQYNQPQHF TGCGCCAGCAGCCCAGGACAGTACAATCAGCCCCAGCATTTT
NA TRBD2 TRBJ2-2 TRBV6-2/TRBV6-3 16 CASTPTAGAGTWELFF TGTGCCAGCACCCCCACAGCGGGAGCGGGGACCTGGGAGCTGTTTTTT
many TRBD2 TRBJ2-7 TRBV14 15 CASSQDPGLAGGKYF TGTGCCAGCAGCCAAGATCCGGGACTAGCGGGGGGGAAGTACTTC
many TRBD1 TRBJ1-1 TRBV12-3/TRBV12-4 16 CASGSGGLISFTEAFF TGTGCCAGCGGTTCAGGGGGGCTGATTTCGTTCACTGAAGCTTTCTTT
NA NA TRBJ2-3 TRBV19 15 CASSMVAAGTDTRYF NA
many TRBD1 TRBJ1-1 TRBV28 14 CASSSGTANTEAFF TGTGCCAGCAGCTCCGGGACAGCGAACACTGAAGCTTTCTTT
NA NA TRBJ2-5 TRBV7-9 15 CASSLALPYQETQYF TGTGCCAGCAGCTTAGCCCTCCCGTACCAAGAGACCCAGTACTTC
many NA TRBJ2-3 TRBV11-2 15 CASSLVGTWTDTQYF TGTGCCAGCAGCTTAGTTGGGACTTGGACAGATACGCAGTATTTT
many TRBD1 TRBJ2-3 TRBV24-1 17 CATSEWTGVQGTDTQYF TGTGCCACCAGTGAATGGACAGGGGTCCAAGGGACAGATACGCAGTATTTT
many TRBD1 TRBJ2-7 TRBV20-1 12 CSAADRAREQYF TGCAGTGCCGCGGACAGGGCCCGTGAGCAGTACTTC
many NA TRBJ1-1 TRBV2 12 CASTEGRTEAFF TGTGCCAGCACCGAAGGGAGAACTGAAGCTTTCTTT
NA NA TRBJ2-7 TRBV7-9 18 CASSLPRYGSIQNYEQYF TGTGCCAGCAGCTTACCGCGTTACGGGTCAATCCAAAACTACGAGCAGTACTTC
NA NA TRBJ2-1 TRBV6-6 13 CASSYSLINEQFF TGTGCCAGCAGTTACTCCCTAATCAATGAGCAGTTCTTC
many NA TRBJ2-5 TRBV12-3/TRBV12-4 13 CASNRDRQETQYF TGTGCCAGCAACAGGGACCGCCAAGAGACCCAGTACTTC
many NA TRBJ2-7 TRBV5-6 13 CASSFDGAYEQYF TGTGCCAGCAGCTTTGACGGAGCCTACGAGCAGTACTTC
many NA TRBJ2-2 TRBV15 14 CATSRVGLTGELFF TGTGCCACCAGCAGAGTCGGGCTTACCGGGGAGCTGTTTTTT
NA NA TRBJ1-2 TRBV28 13 CASWSFEGNGYTF TGTGCCAGCTGGAGTTTCGAAGGGAATGGCTACACCTTC
NA NA TRBJ2-1 TRBV27 14 CASSGHATYNEQFF TGTGCCAGCAGCGGGCATGCGACCTACAATGAGCAGTTCTTC
NA TRBD2 TRBJ2-7 TRBV27 14 CASRSLAGDYEQYF TGTGCCAGCAGATCACTAGCGGGAGACTACGAGCAGTACTTC
many TRBD1 TRBJ2-7 TRBV19 15 CASSSALGQEYEQYF TGTGCCAGTAGTTCCGCCTTAGGACAGGAGTACGAGCAGTACTTC
many TRBD1 TRBJ2-7 TRBV6-2/TRBV6-3 14 CASREQGTLYEQYF TGTGCCAGCAGAGAACAGGGGACCCTTTACGAGCAGTACTTC
many TRBD2 TRBJ2-5 TRBV27 16 CASSFDSGRYQETQYF TGTGCCAGCAGTTTCGATAGCGGGAGGTACCAAGAGACCCAGTACTTC
many NA TRBJ1-1 TRBV7-8 14 CASSSYSRGTEAFF TGTGCCAGCAGCTCCTACAGCCGAGGGACTGAAGCTTTCTTT
many NA TRBJ1-1 TRBV5-1 12 CASSLDREEAFF TGCGCCAGCAGCTTGGACAGGGAAGAAGCTTTCTTT
NA NA TRBJ1-2 TRBV13 12 CASSSRQYGYTF TGTGCCAGCAGCTCTCGACAGTATGGCTACACCTTC
many NA TRBJ1-3 TRBV7-9 19 CASNPVGGTGRNSGNTIYF TGTGCCAGCAATCCCGTAGGCGGAACAGGACGAAACTCTGGAAACACCATATATTTT
many TRBD1 TRBJ2-7 TRBV24-1 13 CATQDRYSPEQYF TGTGCCACCCAGGACAGGTATTCTCCCGAGCAGTACTTC
many TRBD1 TRBJ2-2 TRBV7-9 14 CASSQTGFPGELFF TGTGCCAGCAGCCAGACAGGGTTTCCCGGGGAGCTGTTTTTT
many NA TRBJ2-1 TRBV7-2 14 CASSFVTAYNEQFF TGTGCCAGCAGCTTCGTTACAGCCTACAATGAGCAGTTCTTC
many NA TRBJ2-1 TRBV7-2 13 CASSLGVDNEQFF TGTGCCAGCAGCTTAGGGGTAGACAATGAGCAGTTCTTC
many TRBD2 TRBJ2-7 TRBV14 15 CASSHPTSGLSKEYF TGTGCCAGCAGCCACCCAACTAGCGGGCTAAGCAAGGAGTACTTC
many NA TRBJ2-4 TRBV5-6 16 CASSAGPAGAKNIQYF TGTGCCAGCAGCGCGGGCCCAGCAGGGGCCAAAAACATTCAGTACTTC
many NA TRBJ2-5 TRBV7-9 13 CASSPVTSETQYF TGTGCCAGCAGCCCAGTAACGTCGGAGACCCAGTACTTC
many TRBD1 TRBJ2-7 TRBV6-5 15 CASSPGTGAVYEQYF TGTGCCAGTAGTCCTGGGACAGGGGCCGTCTACGAGCAGTACTTC
many TRBD1 TRBJ1-1 TRBV28 13 CASSPHRGLEAFF TGTGCCAGCAGTCCACACAGGGGCCTTGAAGCTTTCTTT
few NA TRBJ1-1 TRBV27 16 CASSAQVLTLDTEAFF TGTGCCAGCAGTGCACAGGTCCTCACTTTGGACACTGAAGCTTTCTTT
many NA TRBJ2-3 TRBV15 16 CATTRTKGFGTDTQYF TGTGCCACCACGCGAACCAAGGGGTTTGGCACAGATACGCAGTATTTT
NA TRBD2 TRBJ2-1 TRBV29-1 18 CSVEGLAGVGEVYNEQFF TGCAGCGTTGAAGGCCTAGCGGGGGTAGGCGAGGTGTACAATGAGCAGTTCTTC
many NA TRBJ2-1 TRBV7-6 12 CASSPTRGEQFF TGTGCCAGCAGCCCGACTCGGGGTGAGCAGTTCTTC
few NA TRBJ2-7 TRBV5-4 13 CASSSEGTYEQYF TGTGCCAGCAGTTCGGAGGGGACCTACGAGCAGTACTTC